This section outlines one TCR beta chain sequence together with its context. Profiled with immunoSEQ multiplex PCR; TCRdb holds only in-frame clones, not every one. The table lists 180,000 or so clones, 80% to 90% of them singletons. The germline V gene encodes CDR1 LNHNV and CDR2 YYDKDF (reference sequence). V was clipped by 0 bases and J by 4 bases; unmatched bases: 8. This CDR3 spans 16 amino acids. This sample was included in a study of blood T cell repertoires in COVID-19. This clonotype was obtained from a woman in her forties or fifties with acute or convalescent COVID-19. Source material: peripheral blood. The rearrangement uses TRBV15 and TRBJ1-1, with 7 bases that match TRBD1. The CDR3 protein is CATSRDLGGAGTEAFF. The CDR3 bases are TGTGCCACCAGCAGAGATCTAGGGGGCGCGGGCACTGAAGCTTTCTTT.